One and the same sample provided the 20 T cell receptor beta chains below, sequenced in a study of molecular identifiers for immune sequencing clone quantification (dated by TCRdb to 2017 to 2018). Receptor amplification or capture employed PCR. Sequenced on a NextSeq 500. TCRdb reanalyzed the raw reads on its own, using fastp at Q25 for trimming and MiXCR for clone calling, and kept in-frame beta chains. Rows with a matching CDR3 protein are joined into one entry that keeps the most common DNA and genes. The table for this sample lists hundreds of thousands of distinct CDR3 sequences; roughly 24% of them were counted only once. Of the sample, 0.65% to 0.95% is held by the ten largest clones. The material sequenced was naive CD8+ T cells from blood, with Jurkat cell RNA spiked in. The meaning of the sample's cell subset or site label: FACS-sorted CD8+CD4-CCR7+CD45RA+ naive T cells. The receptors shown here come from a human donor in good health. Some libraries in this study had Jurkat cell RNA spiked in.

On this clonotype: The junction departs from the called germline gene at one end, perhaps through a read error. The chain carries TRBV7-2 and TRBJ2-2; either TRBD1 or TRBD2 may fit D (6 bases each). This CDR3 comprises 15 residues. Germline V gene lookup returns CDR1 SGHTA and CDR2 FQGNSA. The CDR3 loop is CASSNQGGGPGELFF. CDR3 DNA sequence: TGTGCCAGCAGCAACCAAGGAGGGGGGCCCGGGGAGCTGTTTTTC.

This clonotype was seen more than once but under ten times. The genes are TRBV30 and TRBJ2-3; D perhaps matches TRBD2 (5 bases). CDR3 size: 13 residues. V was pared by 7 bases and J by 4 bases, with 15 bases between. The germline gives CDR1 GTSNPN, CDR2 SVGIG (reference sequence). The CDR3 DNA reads TGTGCCTACGTCGCCAGCGGACCAGATACGCAGTATTTT. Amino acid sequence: CAYVASGPDTQYF.

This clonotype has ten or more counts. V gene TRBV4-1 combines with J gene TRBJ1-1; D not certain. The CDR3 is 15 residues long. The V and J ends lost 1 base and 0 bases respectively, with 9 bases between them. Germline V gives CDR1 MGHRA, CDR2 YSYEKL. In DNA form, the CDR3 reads TGCGCCAGCAGCCAAGGGCCAGCCCTGAACACTGAAGCTTTCTTT. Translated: CASSQGPALNTEAFF.

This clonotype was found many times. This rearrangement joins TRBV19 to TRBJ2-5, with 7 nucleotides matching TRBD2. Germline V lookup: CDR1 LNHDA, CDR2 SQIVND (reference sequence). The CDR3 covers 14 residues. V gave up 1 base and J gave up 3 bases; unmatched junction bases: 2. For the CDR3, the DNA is TGTGCCAGTAGTATAGGGGGGGGAGAAGAGACCCAGTACTTC. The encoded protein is CASSIGGGEETQYF.

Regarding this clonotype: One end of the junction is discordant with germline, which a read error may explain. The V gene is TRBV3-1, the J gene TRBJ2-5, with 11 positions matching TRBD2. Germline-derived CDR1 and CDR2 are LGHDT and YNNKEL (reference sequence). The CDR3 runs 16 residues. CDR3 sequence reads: CASSQDTLAGGEPQYF. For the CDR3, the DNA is TGTGCCAGCAGCCAAGATACCCTAGCGGGAGGAGAGCCCCAGTACTTC.

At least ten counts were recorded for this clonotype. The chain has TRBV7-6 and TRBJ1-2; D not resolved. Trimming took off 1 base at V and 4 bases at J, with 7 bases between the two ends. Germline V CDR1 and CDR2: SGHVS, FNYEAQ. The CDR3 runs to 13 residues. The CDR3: CASSLDRFYGYTF. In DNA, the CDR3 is TGTGCCAGCAGCTTAGACAGATTCTATGGCTACACCTTC.

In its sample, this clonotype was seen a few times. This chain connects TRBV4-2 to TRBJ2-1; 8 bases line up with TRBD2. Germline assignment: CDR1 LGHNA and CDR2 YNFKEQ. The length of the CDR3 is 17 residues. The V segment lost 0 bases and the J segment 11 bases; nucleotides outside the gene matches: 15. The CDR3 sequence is CASSQDAAGVGVYKQFF. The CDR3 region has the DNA TGTGCCAGCAGCCAAGACGCAGCGGGGGTCGGGGTCTATAAGCAGTTCTTC.

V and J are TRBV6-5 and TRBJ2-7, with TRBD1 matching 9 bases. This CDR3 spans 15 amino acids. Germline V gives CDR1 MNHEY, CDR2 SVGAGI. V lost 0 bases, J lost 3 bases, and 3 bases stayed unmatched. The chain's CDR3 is CASSYSRQGVYEQYF. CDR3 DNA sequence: TGTGCCAGCAGTTACTCTCGACAGGGGGTCTACGAGCAGTACTTC.

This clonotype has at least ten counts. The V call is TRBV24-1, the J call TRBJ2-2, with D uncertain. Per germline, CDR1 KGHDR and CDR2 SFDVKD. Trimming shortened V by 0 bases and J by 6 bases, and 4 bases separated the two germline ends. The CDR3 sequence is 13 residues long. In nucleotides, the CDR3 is TGTGCCACCAGTGATTTGGAAGCCGGGGAGCTGTTTTTT. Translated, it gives CATSDLEAGELFF.

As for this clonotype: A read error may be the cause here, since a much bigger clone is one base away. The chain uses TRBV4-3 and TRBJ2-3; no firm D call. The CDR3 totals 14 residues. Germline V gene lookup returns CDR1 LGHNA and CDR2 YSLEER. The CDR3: CARSQDISANEQYF. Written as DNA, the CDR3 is TGCGCCAGAAGCCAAGATATCTCGGCTAATGAACAGTATTTT.

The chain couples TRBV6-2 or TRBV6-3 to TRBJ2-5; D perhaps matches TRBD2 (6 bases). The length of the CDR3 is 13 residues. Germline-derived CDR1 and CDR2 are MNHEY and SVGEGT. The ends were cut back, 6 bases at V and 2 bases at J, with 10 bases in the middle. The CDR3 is CASRRERQETQYF. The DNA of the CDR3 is TGTGCCAGCAGACGGGAGAGACAAGAGACCCAGTACTTC.

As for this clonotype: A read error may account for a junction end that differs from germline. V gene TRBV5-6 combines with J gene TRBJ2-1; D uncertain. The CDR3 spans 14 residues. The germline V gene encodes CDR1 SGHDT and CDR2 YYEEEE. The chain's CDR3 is CASCLVGQLGEQFF. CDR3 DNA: TGTGCCAGCTGCTTGGTAGGGCAGCTTGGTGAGCAGTTCTTC.

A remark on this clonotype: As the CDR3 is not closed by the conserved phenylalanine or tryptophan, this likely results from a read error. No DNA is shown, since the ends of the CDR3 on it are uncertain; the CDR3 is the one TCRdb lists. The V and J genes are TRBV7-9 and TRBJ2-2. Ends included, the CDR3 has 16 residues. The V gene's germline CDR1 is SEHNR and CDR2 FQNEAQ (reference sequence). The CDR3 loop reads CASSSLRGANTGELFL.

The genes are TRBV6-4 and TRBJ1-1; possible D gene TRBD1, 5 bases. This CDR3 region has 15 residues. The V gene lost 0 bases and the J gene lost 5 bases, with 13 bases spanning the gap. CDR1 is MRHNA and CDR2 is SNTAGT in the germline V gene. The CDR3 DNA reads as TGTGCCAGCAGTGACTCGAAGGGGACCGAGACTGAAGCTTTCTTT. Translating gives CASSDSKGTETEAFF.

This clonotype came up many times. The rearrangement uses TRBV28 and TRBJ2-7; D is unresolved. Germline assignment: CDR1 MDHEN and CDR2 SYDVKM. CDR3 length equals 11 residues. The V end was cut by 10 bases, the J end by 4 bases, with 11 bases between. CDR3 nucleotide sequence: TGTGCCACATACTTCGCGTACGAGCAGTACTTC. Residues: CATYFAYEQYF.

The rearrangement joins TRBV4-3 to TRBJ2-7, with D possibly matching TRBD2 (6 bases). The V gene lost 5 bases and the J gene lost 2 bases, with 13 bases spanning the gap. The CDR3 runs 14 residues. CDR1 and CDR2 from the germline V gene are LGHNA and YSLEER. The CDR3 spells CASSEVSGAYEQYF. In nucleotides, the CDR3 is TGCGCCAGCAGCGAAGTCTCGGGGGCCTACGAGCAGTACTTC.

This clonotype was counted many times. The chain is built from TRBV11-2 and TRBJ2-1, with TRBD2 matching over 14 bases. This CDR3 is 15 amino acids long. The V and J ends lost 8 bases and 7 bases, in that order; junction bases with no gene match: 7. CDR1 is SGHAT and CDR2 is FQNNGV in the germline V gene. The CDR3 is CASLWGLAGVNEQFF. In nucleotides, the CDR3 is TGTGCCAGCCTTTGGGGACTAGCGGGAGTAAATGAGCAGTTCTTC.

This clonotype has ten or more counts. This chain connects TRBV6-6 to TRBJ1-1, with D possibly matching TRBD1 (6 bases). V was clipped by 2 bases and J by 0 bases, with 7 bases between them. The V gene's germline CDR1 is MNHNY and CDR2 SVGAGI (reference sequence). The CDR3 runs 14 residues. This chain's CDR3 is CASSYQGLNTEAFF. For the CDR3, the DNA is TGTGCCAGCAGTTACCAGGGGCTGAACACTGAAGCTTTCTTT.

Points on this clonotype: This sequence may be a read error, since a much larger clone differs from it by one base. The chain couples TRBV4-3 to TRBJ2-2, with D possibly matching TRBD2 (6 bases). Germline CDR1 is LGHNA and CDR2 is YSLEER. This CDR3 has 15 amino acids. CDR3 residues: CASSQVWDGTGGLFF. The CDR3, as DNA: TGCGCCAGCAGCCAAGTCTGGGATGGTACCGGGGGGCTGTTTTTT.

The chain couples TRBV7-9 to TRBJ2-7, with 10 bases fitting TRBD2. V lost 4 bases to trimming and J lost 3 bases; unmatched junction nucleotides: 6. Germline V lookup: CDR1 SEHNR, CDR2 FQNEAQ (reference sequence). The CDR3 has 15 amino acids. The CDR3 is CASSWAPSGGYEQYF. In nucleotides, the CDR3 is TGTGCCAGCAGCTGGGCCCCTAGCGGGGGCTACGAGCAGTACTTC.